Listed below are T cell receptor beta chains from one sample, sequenced in a study of human T cells and chemical hapten exposure. TCRdb itself ran the RACE reads through MiXCR, one entry per CDR3 protein. The sample comprises 300,000 to 450,000 distinct CDR3 sequences, more than 4.5% of which are singletons, and under 3% rests with the top ten. This sample comprised whole blood, obtained in connection with sensitization to the hapten diphenylcyclopropenone (DPC). The receptors were sampled from a woman between 45 and 65 years old with alopecia areata. Some clones in this sample may be carry-over from other donors' samples. Each CDR3 is given with its conserved first and last residue. A D gene is named only where the DNA matches it firmly. Only part of the rows carry a size: once, few, many, or a class if the clone is expanded.

V	D	size	J	DNA	CDR3
TRBV18	TRBD1	many	TRBJ2-7	TGTGCCAGCTCACACGGACAGGGGGACGAGCAGTACTTC	CASSHGQGDEQYF
TRBV6-2/TRBV6-3	.	.	TRBJ2-3	TGTGCCAGCAGTTGGGTCGGTCTCAAGGGGCCCACAGATACGCAGTATTTT	CASSWVGLKGPTDTQYF
TRBV7-9	.	many	TRBJ2-7	TGTGCCAGCAGCTTGGGAGAGCGGCGGGAGCAGTACTTC	CASSLGERREQYF
TRBV29-1	.	many	TRBJ2-5	TGCAGCGTTGAAGATACAGGTGAAGAGACCCAGTACTTC	CSVEDTGEETQYF
TRBV5-1	.	.	TRBJ2-2	TGCGCCAGCAGCTCGACTCGGAACACCGGGGAGCTGTTTTTT	CASSSTRNTGELFF
TRBV5-4	.	.	TRBJ1-6	TGTGCCAGCAGCTTAGGGGCCATTCGCGATTCACCCCTCCACTTT	CASSLGAIRDSPLHF
TRBV12-3/TRBV12-4	.	.	TRBJ2-7	TGTGCCAGCAGTTTCGTGGGACTTTCATACGAGCAGTACTTC	CASSFVGLSYEQYF
TRBV7-9	.	few	TRBJ2-1	TGTGCCAGCAGCTTACGGTCACAGGGTAACTACAATGAGCAGTTCTTC	CASSLRSQGNYNEQFF
TRBV12-3/TRBV12-4	.	.	TRBJ2-5	TGTGCCAGCAGTTTACCAGGGAACCAAGGGACCCAGTACTTC	CASSLPGNQGTQYF
TRBV28	.	many	TRBJ2-7	TGTGCCAGCAGTCCTGGTCCACTCTACGAGCAGTACTTC	CASSPGPLYEQYF
TRBV12-3/TRBV12-4	TRBD1	many	TRBJ1-2	TGTGCCAGCAGTTTCGAGCAGGGGGTGTTTGGCTACACCTTC	CASSFEQGVFGYTF
TRBV4-3	.	many	TRBJ2-5	TGCGCCAGCAACCATACCGGGGGTACGAGTGAGACCCAGTACTTC	CASNHTGGTSETQYF
TRBV5-1	.	.	TRBJ2-7	TGCGCCAGCAGCTTGACGGTTAGCTCCTACGAGCAGTACTTC	CASSLTVSSYEQYF
TRBV5-1	TRBD1	.	TRBJ1-3	TGCGCCAGCAGCTTGGAAGGGACAGGCTACTCTGGAAACACCATATATTTT	CASSLEGTGYSGNTIYF
TRBV6-5	TRBD1	few	TRBJ2-5	TGTGCCAGCAGCGAGACAGGGTTAGAGACCCAGTACTTC	CASSETGLETQYF
TRBV12-5	.	.	TRBJ2-5	TGTGCTAGTGGTTTGGGTCAGACAGCTCAAGAGACCCAGTACTTC	CASGLGQTAQETQYF
TRBV20-1	.	many	TRBJ2-3	TGCAGTGCTAGAGATCGAGAACTTCCCACAGATACGCAGTATTTT	CSARDRELPTDTQYF
TRBV9	.	.	TRBJ2-5	TGTGCCAGCAGCGTAGACCCGGGACGCGAAGAGACCCAGTACTTC	CASSVDPGREETQYF
TRBV4-2	.	few	TRBJ2-3	TGTGCCAGCAGCCAAGGGGACTCCCCGAGCACAGATACGCAGTATTTT	CASSQGDSPSTDTQYF
TRBV27	TRBD1	many	TRBJ2-7	TGTGCCAGCAGCCAAGACAGGGGGTACTACGAGCAGTACTTC	CASSQDRGYYEQYF
TRBV5-6	TRBD2	few	TRBJ2-7	TGTGCCAGCAGCTTGGCAGGACTAGCGGGGGGATCAACCTACGAGCAGTACTTC	CASSLAGLAGGSTYEQYF
TRBV2	.	.	TRBJ1-2	TGTGCCAGCAGTGGCGGGCCATTGAGCTATGATTACACCTTC	CASSGGPLSYDYTF
TRBV5-1	TRBD1	few	TRBJ1-6	TGCGCCAGCAGCTTGGCCAGTGGACAGGGAGGATCACCCCTCCACTTT	CASSLASGQGGSPLHF
TRBV11-2	.	.	TRBJ1-6	TGTGCCAGCAGCTCGCCACTGAAGGGGCCCTATAATTCACCCCTCCACTTT	CASSSPLKGPYNSPLHF
TRBV30	.	few	TRBJ2-2	TGTGCCTGGAGCCATATCACCGGGGAGCTGTTTTTT	CAWSHITGELFF
TRBV24-1	.	many	TRBJ1-6	TGTGCCACCAGTGACCGGAAAAGGACAGAGGATAATTCACCCCTCCACTTT	CATSDRKRTEDNSPLHF
TRBV19	TRBD2	many	TRBJ2-7	TGTGCCAGTAGTATGGACGGAAAGGGAGGGGAGCAGTACTTC	CASSMDGKGGEQYF
TRBV20-1	.	many	TRBJ2-7	TGCAGTGCTAGAAGGGGGGGGAGCTCCTACGAGCAGTACTTC	CSARRGGSSYEQYF
TRBV25-1	.	few	TRBJ1-6	TGTGCCAGCAGGCCCCCGGGGGCACCCCTCCACTTT	CASRPPGAPLHF
TRBV6-5	TRBD1	many	TRBJ2-7	TGTGCCAGCAGTCTTGTAGGACAGGGGGTTTACGAGCAGTACTTC	CASSLVGQGVYEQYF
TRBV7-2	.	many	TRBJ2-7	TGTGCCAGCAGCCCGGAGAGGGAGCAGTACTTC	CASSPEREQYF
TRBV24-1	TRBD1	few	TRBJ1-1	TGTGCCACCAGGGGACAGGGGGATTCGGACACTGAAGCTTTCTTT	CATRGQGDSDTEAFF
TRBV29-1	TRBD2	.	TRBJ2-5	TGCAGCGTGTCCACGGGGGGACGGGAGACCCAGTACTTC	CSVSTGGRETQYF
TRBV7-9	.	.	TRBJ1-4	TGTGCCAGCAGCTTATCTATAACTAATGAAAAACTGTTTTTT	CASSLSITNEKLFF
TRBV29-1	.	many	TRBJ2-7	TGCAGCGTTGATATCGAAGGGGAGCAGTACTTC	CSVDIEGEQYF
TRBV6-2/TRBV6-3	.	.	TRBJ2-4	TGTGCCAGCAGTACCGGACAGATAGCCAAAAACATTCAGTACTTC	CASSTGQIAKNIQYF
TRBV7-3	.	.	TRBJ2-3	TGTGCCAGCAGCTTCTACGGGGGAAGCACAGATACGCAGTATTTT	CASSFYGGSTDTQYF
TRBV29-1	.	many	TRBJ2-7	TGCAGCGCTGCGACTAGTATTGAGCAGTACTTC	CSAATSIEQYF
TRBV27	.	.	TRBJ1-5	TGTGCCAGCAGTTTATCCGGGGGGCAAAGCAATCAGCCCCAGCATTTT	CASSLSGGQSNQPQHF
TRBV9	.	many	TRBJ2-1	TGTGCCAGCAGCGTAGGGCAGGAGAGCTCCTACAATGAGCAGTTCTTC	CASSVGQESSYNEQFF
TRBV10-3	.	many	TRBJ2-7	TGTGCCATCAGTGAGTCGAGTAAGAACTACGAGCAGTACTTC	CAISESSKNYEQYF
TRBV6-5	.	many	TRBJ1-6	TGTGCCAGCAGTTACGGTGACTCCGGGGGTTCACCCCTCCACTTT	CASSYGDSGGSPLHF
TRBV12-3/TRBV12-4	.	many	TRBJ1-5	TGTGCCAGCAGTTTAGGGGGTACCGGCAATCAGCCCCAGCATTTT	CASSLGGTGNQPQHF
TRBV7-8	TRBD2	many	TRBJ2-7	TGTGCCAGCACCCTTGCGCGGGAGGGAGCGCAGTACTTC	CASTLAREGAQYF
TRBV4-1	TRBD2	many	TRBJ2-3	TGCGCCAGCAGCCGCGCTAGCGGGGGCGATCCTAGCACAGATACGCAGTATTTT	CASSRASGGDPSTDTQYF
TRBV29-1	.	many	TRBJ2-1	TGCAGCGTTGAAGATCGGTCCTACAATGAGCAGTTCTTC	CSVEDRSYNEQFF
TRBV9	.	many	TRBJ1-5	TGTGCCAGCAGCGTAGTGGCAGACCCCAATCAGCCCCAGCATTTT	CASSVVADPNQPQHF